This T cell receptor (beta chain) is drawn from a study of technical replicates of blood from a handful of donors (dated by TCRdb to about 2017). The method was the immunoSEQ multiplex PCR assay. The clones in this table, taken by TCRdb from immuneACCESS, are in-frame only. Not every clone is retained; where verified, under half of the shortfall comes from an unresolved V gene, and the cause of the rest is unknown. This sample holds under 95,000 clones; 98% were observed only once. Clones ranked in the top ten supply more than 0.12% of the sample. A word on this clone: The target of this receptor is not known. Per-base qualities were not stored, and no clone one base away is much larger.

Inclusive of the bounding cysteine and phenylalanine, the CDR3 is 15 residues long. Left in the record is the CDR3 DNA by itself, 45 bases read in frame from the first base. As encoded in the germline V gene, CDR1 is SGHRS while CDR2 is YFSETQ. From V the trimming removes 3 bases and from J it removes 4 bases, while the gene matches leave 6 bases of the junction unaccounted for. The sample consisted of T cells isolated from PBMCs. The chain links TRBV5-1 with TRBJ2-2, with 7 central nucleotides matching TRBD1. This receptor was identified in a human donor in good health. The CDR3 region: CASSWGTARTGELFF. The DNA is TGCGCCAGCAGCTGGGGGACAGCTCGCACCGGGGAGCTGTTTTTT.